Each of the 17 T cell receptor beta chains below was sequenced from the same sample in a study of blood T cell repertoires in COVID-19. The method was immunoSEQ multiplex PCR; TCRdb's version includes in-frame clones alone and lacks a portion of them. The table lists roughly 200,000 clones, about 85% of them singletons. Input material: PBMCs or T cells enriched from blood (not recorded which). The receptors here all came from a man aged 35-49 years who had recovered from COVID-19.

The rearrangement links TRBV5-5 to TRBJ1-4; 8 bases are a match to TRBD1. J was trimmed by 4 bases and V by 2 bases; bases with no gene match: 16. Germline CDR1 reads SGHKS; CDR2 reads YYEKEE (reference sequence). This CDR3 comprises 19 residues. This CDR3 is CASSFVVTGGPLGNEKLFF. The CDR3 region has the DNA TGTGCCAGCAGCTTTGTCGTAACAGGGGGTCCTCTCGGTAATGAAAAACTGTTTTTT.

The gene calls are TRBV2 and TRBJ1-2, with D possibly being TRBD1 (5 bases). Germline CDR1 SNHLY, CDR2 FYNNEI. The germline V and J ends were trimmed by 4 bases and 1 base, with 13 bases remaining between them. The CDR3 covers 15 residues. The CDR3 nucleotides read TGTGCCAGCAGTGGTCTGGACACCATTAACTATGGCTACACCTTC. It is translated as CASSGLDTINYGYTF.

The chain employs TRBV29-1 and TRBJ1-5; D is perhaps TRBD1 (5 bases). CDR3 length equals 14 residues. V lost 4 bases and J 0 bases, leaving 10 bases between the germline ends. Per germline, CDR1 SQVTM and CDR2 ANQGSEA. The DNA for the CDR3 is TGCAGCGTTGCTTCGGGGGTTAGCAATCAGCCCCAGCATTTT. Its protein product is CSVASGVSNQPQHF.

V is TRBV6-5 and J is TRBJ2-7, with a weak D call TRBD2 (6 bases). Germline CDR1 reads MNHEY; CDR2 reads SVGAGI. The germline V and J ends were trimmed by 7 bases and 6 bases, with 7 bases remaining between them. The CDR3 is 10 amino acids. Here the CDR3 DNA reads TGTGCCAGCAAGGAGGGCGAGCAGTACTTC. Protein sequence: CASKEGEQYF.

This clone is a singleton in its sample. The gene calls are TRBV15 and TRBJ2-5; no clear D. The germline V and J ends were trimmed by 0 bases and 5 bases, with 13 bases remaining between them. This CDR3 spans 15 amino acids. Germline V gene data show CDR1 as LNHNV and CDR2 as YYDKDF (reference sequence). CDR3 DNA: TGTGCCACCAGCAGAGATCTTCCAGTAACGGAGACCCAGTACTTC. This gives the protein CATSRDLPVTETQYF.

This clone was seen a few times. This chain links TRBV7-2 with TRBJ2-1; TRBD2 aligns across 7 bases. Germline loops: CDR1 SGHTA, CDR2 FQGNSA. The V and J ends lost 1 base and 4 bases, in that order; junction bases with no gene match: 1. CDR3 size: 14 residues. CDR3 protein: CASSLELAYNEQFF. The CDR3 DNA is TGTGCCAGCAGCTTAGAACTAGCGTACAATGAGCAGTTCTTC. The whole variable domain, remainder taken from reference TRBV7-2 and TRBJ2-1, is GAGVSQSPSNKVTEKGKDVELRCDPISGHTALYWYRQSLGQGLEFLIYFQGNSAPDKSGLPSDRFSAERTGGSVSTLTIQRTQQEDSAVYLCASSLELAYNEQFFGPGTRLTVL.

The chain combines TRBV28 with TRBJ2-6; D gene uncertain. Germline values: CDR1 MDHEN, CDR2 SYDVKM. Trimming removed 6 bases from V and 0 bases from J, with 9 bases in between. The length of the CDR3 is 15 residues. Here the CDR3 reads CASSPTVSGANVLTF. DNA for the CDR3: TGTGCCAGCAGCCCTACTGTCTCTGGGGCCAACGTCCTGACTTTC.

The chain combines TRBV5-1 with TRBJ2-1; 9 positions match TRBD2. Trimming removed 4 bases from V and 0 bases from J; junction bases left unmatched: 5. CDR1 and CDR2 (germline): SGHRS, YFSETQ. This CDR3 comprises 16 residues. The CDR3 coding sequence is TGCGCCAGCAGCACCCCTAGCGGGGACTCCTACAATGAGCAGTTCTTC. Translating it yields CASSTPSGDSYNEQFF.

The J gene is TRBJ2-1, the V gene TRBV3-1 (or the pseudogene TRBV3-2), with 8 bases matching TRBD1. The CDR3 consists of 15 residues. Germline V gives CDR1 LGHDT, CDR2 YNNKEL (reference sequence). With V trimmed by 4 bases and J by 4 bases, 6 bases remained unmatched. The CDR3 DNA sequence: TGTGCCAGCAGCCTTTGGACAGGGCCTTACAATGAGCAGTTCTTC. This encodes CASSLWTGPYNEQFF.

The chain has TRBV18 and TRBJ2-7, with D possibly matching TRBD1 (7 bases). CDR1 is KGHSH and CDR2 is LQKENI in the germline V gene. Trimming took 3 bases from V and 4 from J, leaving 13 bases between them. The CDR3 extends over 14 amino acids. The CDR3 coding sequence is TGTGCCAGCTCACCCAGGGGGGAGGCATACGAGCAGTACTTC. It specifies CASSPRGEAYEQYF.

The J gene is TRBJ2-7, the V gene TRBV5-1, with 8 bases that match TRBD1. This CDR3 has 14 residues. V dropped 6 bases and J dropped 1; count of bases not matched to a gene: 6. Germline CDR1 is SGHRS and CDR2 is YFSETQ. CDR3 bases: TGCGCCAGCAAATCCGGACAGGGATCCTACGAGCAGTACTTC. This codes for CASKSGQGSYEQYF.

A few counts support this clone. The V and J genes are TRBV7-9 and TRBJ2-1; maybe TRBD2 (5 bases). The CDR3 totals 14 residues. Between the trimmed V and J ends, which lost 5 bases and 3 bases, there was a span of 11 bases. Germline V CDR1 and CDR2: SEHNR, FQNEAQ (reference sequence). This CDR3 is CASSPGEGYNEQFF. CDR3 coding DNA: TGTGCCAGCAGCCCCGGTGAGGGCTACAATGAGCAGTTCTTC.

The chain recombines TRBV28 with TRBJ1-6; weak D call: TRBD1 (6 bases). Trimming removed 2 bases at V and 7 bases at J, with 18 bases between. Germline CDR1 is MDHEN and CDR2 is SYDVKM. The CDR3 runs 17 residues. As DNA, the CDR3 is TGTGCCAGCAGTTTAGCCCTCCAGGGGATCGGAAATTCACCCCTCCACTTT. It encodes CASSLALQGIGNSPLHF.

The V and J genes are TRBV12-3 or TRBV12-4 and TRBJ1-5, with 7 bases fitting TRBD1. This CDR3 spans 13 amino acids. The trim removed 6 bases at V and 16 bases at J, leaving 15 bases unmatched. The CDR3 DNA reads TGTGCCAGCAGCTTAAATATTAACAGGGGATGCCATTTT. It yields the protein CASSLNINRGCHF.

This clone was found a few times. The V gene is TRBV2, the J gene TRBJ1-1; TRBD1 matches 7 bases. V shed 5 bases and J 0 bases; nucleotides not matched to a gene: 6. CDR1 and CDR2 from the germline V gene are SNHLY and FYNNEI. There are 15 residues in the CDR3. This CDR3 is CASSRSGQVNTEAFF. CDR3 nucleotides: TGTGCCAGCAGTCGATCCGGACAGGTGAACACTGAAGCTTTCTTT.

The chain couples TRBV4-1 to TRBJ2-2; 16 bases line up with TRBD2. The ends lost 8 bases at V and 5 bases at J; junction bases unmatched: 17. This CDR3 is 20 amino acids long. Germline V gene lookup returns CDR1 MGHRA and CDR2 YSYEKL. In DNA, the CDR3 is TGCGCCAGCGGGCCCCCAGGGGGACTAGCGGGAGGGAGGGATACCGGGGAGCTGTTTTTT. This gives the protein CASGPPGGLAGGRDTGELFF.

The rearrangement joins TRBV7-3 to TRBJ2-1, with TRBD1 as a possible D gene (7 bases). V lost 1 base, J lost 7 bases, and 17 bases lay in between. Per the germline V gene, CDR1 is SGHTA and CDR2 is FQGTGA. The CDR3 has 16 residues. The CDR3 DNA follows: TGTGCCAGCAGCTTAAATGGGCCAGGGGGGCGGAATGAGCAGTTCTTC. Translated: CASSLNGPGGRNEQFF.